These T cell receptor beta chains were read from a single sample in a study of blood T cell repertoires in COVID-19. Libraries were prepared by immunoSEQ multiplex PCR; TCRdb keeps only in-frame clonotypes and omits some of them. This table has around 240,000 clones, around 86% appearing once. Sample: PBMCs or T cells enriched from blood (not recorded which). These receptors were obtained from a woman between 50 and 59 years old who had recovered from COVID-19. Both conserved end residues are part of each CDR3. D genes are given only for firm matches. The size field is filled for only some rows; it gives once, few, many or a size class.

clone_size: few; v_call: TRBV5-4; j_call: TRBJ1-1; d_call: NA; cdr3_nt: TGTGCCAGCAGCTTGGGGGCAGGTTTGGACACTGAAGCTTTCTTT; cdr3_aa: CASSLGAGLDTEAFF
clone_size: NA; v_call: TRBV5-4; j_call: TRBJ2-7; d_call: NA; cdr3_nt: TGTGCCAGCAGCTTGAGTGTCAGTTCCTACGAGCAGTACTTC; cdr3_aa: CASSLSVSSYEQYF
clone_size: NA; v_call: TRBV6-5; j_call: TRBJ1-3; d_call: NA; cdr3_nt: TGTGCCAGCAGTTACTCGAAATGGGGGGACACCATATATTTT; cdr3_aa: CASSYSKWGDTIYF
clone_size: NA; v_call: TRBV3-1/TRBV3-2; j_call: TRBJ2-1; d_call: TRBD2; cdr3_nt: TGTGCCAGCAGCCGAGTCGCTAGCGGGGGGGCCCATGAGCAGTTCTTC; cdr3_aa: CASSRVASGGAHEQFF
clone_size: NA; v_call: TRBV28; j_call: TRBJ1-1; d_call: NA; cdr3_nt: TGTGCCAGCAGCTTTACTGGTCAGGGTCGGAACACTGAAGCTTTCTTT; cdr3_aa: CASSFTGQGRNTEAFF
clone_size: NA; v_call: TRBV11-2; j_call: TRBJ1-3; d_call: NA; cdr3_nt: TGTGCCAGCAGCTTAGGTCCAGTGACAACCATATATTTT; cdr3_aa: CASSLGPVTTIYF
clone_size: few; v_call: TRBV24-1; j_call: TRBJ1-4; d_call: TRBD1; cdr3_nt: TGTGCCACAAGGGACAGCCTTAATGAAAAACTGTTTTTT; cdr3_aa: CATRDSLNEKLFF
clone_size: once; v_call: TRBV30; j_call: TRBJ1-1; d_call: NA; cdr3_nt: TGTGCCTGGAGTCCGGCCCCGAGGTCCGCAGCTTTCTTT; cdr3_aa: CAWSPAPRSAAFF
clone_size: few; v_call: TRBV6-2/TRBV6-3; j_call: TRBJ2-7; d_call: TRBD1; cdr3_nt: TGTGCCAGCAGTTACCCAGGGACAGGGGGCGAGCAGTACTTC; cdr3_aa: CASSYPGTGGEQYF
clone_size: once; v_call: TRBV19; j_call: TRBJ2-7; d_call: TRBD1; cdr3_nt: TGTGCCAGTAGCGACAGGGGCGGGCGGGCATCCTACGAGCAGTACTTC; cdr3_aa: CASSDRGGRASYEQYF
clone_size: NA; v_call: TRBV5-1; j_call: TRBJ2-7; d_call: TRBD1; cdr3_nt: TGCGCCAGCAGCTTGTCCCCCCGGGACAGGGACTACGAGCAGTACTTC; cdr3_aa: CASSLSPRDRDYEQYF
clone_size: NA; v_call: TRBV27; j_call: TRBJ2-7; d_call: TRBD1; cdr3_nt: TGTGCCAGTGCTGACAGGGGAACCTACGAGCAGTACTTC; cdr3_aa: CASADRGTYEQYF
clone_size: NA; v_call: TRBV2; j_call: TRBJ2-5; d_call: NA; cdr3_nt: TGTGCCAGCAGTTCGACTCAAGAGACCCAGTACTTC; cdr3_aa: CASSSTQETQYF
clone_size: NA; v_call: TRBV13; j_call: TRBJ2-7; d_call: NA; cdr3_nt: TGTGCCAGCAGCTTATTTAGCGAGAACATCTACGAGCAGTACTTC; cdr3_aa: CASSLFSENIYEQYF
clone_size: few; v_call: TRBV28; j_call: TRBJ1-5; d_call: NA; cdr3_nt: TGTGCCAGCAGTCCACCGAAATCAGGGTCAGGGGGCAATCAGCCCCAGCATTTT; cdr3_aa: CASSPPKSGSGGNQPQHF
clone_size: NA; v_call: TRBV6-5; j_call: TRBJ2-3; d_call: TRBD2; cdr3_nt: TGTGCCAGCAAGAGGACTAGACAAAGCACAGATACGCAGTATTTT; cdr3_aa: CASKRTRQSTDTQYF
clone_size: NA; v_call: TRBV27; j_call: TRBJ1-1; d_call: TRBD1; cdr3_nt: TGTGCCAGCAGTCGTCACGGAACCCAGGGGGTGAACACTGAAGCTTTCTTT; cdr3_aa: CASSRHGTQGVNTEAFF
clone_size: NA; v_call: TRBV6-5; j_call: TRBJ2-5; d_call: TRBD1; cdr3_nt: TGTGCCAGCAGTTCAGAGACAGGGGATTGGTTCGAGACCCAGTACTTC; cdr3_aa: CASSSETGDWFETQYF
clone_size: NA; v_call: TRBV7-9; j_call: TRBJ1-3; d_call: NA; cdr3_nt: TGTGCCAGCAGCTTAGGTCCAGGCCGGGGCTCTGGAAACACCATATATTTT; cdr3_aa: CASSLGPGRGSGNTIYF
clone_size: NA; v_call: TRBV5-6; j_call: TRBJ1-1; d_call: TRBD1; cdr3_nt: TGTGCCAGCAGCTTTGACAGGACAGGGGGTAACACTGAAGCTTTCTTT; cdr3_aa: CASSFDRTGGNTEAFF
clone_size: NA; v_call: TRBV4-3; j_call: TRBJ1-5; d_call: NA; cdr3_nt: TGCGCCAGCAGCCAAGAGTTCGAGGGAGGCAATCAGCCCCAGCATTTT; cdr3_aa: CASSQEFEGGNQPQHF
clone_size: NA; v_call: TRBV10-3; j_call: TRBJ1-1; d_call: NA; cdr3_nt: TGTGCCATCAGTAAAAGTACAATGAACACTGAAGCTTTCTTT; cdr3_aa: CAISKSTMNTEAFF
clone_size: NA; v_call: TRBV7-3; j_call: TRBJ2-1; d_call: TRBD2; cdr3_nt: TGTGCCAGCAGCTTATTAGGACTAGCGGGATACAATGAGCAGTTCTTC; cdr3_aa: CASSLLGLAGYNEQFF
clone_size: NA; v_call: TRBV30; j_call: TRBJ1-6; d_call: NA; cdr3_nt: TGTGCCTGGAGCGCAGGGCGCTCACCCCTCCACTTT; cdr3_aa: CAWSAGRSPLHF